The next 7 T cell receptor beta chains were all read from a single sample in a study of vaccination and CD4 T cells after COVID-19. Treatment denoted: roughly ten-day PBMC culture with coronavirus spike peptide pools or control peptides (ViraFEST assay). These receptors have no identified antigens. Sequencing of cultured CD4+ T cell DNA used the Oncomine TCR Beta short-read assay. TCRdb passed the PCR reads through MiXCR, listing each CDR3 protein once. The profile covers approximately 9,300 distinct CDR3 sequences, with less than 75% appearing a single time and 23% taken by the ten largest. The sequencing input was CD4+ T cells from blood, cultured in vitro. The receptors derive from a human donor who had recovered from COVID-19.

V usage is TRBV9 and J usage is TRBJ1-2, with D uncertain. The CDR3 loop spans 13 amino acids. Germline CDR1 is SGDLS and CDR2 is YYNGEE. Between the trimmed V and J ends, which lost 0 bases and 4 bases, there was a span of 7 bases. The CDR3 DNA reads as TGTGCCAGCAGCGTAGGACACAGCTATGGCTACACCTTC. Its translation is CASSVGHSYGYTF.

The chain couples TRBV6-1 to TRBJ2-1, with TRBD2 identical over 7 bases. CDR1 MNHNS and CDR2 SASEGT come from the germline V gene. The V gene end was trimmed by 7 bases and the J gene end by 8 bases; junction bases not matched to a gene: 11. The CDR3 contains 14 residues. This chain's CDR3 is CASNTPYLADEQFF. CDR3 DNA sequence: TGTGCCAGCAATACGCCCTATCTAGCGGATGAGCAGTTCTTC.

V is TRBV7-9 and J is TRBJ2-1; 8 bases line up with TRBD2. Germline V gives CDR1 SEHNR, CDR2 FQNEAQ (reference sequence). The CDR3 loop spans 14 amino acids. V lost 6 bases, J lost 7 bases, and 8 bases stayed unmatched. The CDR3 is CASRLAGSLNEQFF. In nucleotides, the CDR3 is TGTGCCAGCAGGCTAGCGGGCAGTCTTAATGAGCAGTTCTTC.

Here the CDR3 reads CASSAKAWGDMNTEAFF. The CDR3, as DNA: TGTGCCAGCAGCGCTAAGGCGTGGGGGGACATGAACACTGAAGCTTTCTTT. The chain uses TRBV7-9 and TRBJ1-1, with D perhaps matching TRBD1 (6 bases). V was clipped by 5 bases and J by 0 bases, with 19 bases between them. This CDR3 contains 17 residues. From germline, CDR1 is SEHNR and CDR2 FQNEAQ (reference sequence).

The CDR3 protein is CASSLGGGGETQYF. The CDR3 bases are TGTGCCAGCAGCTTAGGCGGGGGGGGAGAGACCCAGTACTTC. The chain employs TRBV7-6 and TRBJ2-5; 9 bases match TRBD2. Germline V gene sequence: CDR1 SGHVS, CDR2 FNYEAQ. Unmatched junction bases numbered 1, after V lost 1 base and J lost 4 bases. This CDR3 contains 14 residues. Variable domain in full (rest from reference TRBV7-6 and TRBJ2-5): GAGVSQSPRYKVTKRGQDVALRCDPISGHVSLYWYRQALGQGPEFLTYFNYEAQQDKSGLPNDRFSAERPEGSISTLTIQRTEQRDSAMYRCASSLGGGGETQYFGPGTRLLVL.

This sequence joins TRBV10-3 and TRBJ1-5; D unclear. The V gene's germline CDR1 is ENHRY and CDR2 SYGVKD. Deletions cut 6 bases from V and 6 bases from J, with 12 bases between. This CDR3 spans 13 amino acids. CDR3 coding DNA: TGTGCCATCAGCCCCCCTTTTGGTCAGCCCCAGCATTTT. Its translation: CAISPPFGQPQHF.

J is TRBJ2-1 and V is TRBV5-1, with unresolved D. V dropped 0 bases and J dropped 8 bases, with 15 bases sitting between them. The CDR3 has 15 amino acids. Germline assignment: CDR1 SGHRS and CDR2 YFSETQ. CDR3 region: CASSLDVTFSDEQFF. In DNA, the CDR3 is TGCGCCAGCAGCTTGGATGTCACCTTCAGCGATGAGCAGTTCTTC.